This T cell receptor beta chain was profiled in a study of blood T cell repertoires in COVID-19 (dated by TCRdb to about 2020). Broadly, across the study: Samples covering the acute and convalescent phases of COVID-19 were provided by collaborators in the United States, Italy and Spain. The dataset comprised deeply sampled blood TCRbeta repertoires from subjects exposed to, actively infected with, or recovered from COVID-19. The samples were drawn from the first 160 participants of the ongoing ImmuneRACE study and from roughly 1,300 subjects provided by 6 global collaborators. The repertoires were released in a freely available public database meant as a resource for research on the immune response to SARS-CoV-2. The material from the prospective study consisted of cDNA or gDNA derived from T cells, B-cell-depleted T cells, or PBMCs. HLA class I and class II types, where available, came from metadata supplied by the sample provider rather than from assay-based typing. The sample metadata nearly always contained a de-identified subject ID, COVID-19 status, age in years and sex. Study-wide findings and limitations: The quantity of clinical and demographic metadata differed by source and by participant and was supplied without curation.

TCRbeta CDR3 regions were amplified from genomic DNA by means of the immunoSEQ Assay, a bias-controlled multiplex PCR. For the original study's pipeline: Within the assay, amplification of reference gene primers was used to estimate how many nucleated cells each sample contained. Sequence reads were collapsed and filtered to measure the absolute abundance of every unique TCRbeta CDR3 rearrangement. For each sample, productive Simpson clonality was calculated as the square root of Simpson's diversity index across productive rearrangements. The source is immuneACCESS, and TCRdb retained only in-frame sequences with V and J called. Part of the clones is not carried over; for the studies checked, unresolved V genes explain less than half of this, and the remainder is unexplained. That table is the source of V, J and clone size, and D and trimming were worked out from the DNA. This sample gives roughly 52,000 clones in total; 80% to 90% of them show up just once. Approximately 4% of the sample lies in the top ten.

In the case of this clone: Its binding antigen is unknown. Base qualities are missing; no much larger clone stands one base away.

The collaborating institutions used their own protocols to collect whole blood in K2EDTA tubes. For TCRbeta analysis, collaborators shipped samples as frozen whole blood, isolated PBMCs, or DNA extracted from either of those sample types. The junction shows trimming of 2 bases on V and 8 bases on J, plus 6 bases between the germline ends. The CDR3, cysteine through phenylalanine, is 12 amino acids long. Just the 36-base CDR3 DNA is kept, in frame starting at base 1. The germline V gene encodes CDR1 LNHDA and CDR2 SQIVND (reference sequence). The TCR sequence derives from a man aged 45-60 years with acute or convalescent COVID-19. The chain was built from TRBV19 and TRBJ1-4; TRBD1 might be the D gene, on 6 matching bases. Source material: peripheral blood. Here the CDR3 is given as CASSIRGEKLFF. In nucleotide form, the sequence is TGTGCCAGTAGTATAAGGGGGGAAAAACTGTTTTTT.